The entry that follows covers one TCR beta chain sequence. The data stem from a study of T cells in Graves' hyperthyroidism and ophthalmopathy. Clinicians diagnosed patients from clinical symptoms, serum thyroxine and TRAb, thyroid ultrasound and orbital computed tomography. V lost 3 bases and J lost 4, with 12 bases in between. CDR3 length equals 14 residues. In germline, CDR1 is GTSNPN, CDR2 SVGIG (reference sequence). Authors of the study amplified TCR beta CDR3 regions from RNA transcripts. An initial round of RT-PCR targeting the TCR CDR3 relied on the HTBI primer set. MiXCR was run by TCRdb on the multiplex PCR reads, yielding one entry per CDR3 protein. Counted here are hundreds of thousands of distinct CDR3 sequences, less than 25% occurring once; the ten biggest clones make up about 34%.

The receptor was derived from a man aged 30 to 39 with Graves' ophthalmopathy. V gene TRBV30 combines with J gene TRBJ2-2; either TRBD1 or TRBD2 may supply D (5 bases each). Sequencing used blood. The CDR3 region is CAWRSGQSTGELFF. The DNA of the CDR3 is TGTGCCTGGAGATCGGGGCAGTCCACCGGGGAGCTGTTTTTT.